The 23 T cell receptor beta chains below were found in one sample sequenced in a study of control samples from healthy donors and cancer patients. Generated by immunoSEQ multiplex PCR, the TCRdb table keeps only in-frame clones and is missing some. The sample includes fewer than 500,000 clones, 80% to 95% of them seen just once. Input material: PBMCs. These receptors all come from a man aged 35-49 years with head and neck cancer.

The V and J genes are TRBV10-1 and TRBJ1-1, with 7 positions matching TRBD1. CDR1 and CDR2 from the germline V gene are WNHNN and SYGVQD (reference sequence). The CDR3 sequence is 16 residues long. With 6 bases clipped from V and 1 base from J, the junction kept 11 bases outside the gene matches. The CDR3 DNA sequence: TGCGCCAGCAGCGAAAGACAGGGCCGAGGGAACACTGAAGCTTTCTTT. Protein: CASSERQGRGNTEAFF.

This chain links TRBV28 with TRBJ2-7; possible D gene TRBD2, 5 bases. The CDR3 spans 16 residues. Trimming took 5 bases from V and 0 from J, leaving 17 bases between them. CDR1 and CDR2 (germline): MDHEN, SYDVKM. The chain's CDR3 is CASSPPNIGISYEQYF. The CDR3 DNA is TGTGCCAGCAGTCCCCCTAACATCGGGATCTCCTACGAGCAGTACTTC.

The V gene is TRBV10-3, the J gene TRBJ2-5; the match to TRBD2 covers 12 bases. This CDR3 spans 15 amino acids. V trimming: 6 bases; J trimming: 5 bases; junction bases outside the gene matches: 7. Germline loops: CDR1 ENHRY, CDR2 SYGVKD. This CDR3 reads CAISRGLAGSETQYF. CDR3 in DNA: TGTGCCATCAGCCGTGGACTAGCGGGGTCTGAGACCCAGTACTTC.

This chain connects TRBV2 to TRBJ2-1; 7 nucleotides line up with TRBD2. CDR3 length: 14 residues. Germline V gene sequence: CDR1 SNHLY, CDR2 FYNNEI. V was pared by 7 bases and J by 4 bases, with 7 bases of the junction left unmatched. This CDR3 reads CASKGLAEYNEQFF. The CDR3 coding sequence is TGTGCCAGCAAGGGCCTAGCGGAGTACAATGAGCAGTTCTTC. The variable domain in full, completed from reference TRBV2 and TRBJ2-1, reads EPEVTQTPSHQVTQMGQEVILRCVPISNHLYFYWYRQILGQKVEFLVSFYNNEISEKSEIFDDQFSVERPDGSNFTLKIRSTKLEDSAMYFCASKGLAEYNEQFFGPGTRLTVL.

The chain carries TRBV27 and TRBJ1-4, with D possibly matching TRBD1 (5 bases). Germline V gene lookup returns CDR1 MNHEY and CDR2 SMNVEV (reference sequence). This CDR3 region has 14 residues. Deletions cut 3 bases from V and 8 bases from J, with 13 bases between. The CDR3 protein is CASSLEGRREKLFF. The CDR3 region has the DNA TGTGCCAGCAGTTTGGAGGGGCGGAGGGAAAAACTGTTTTTT.

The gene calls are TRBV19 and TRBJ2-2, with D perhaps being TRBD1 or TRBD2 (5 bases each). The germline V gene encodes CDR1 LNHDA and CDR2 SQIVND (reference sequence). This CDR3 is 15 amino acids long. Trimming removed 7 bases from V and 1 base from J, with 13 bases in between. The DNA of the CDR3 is TGTGCCAGTAACGGGGAGAGGGGGAACACCGGGGAGCTGTTTTTT. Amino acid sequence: CASNGERGNTGELFF. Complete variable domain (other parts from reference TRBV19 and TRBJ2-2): DGGITQSPKYLFRKEGQNVTLSCEQNLNHDAMYWYRQDPGQGLRLIYYSQIVNDFQKGDIAEGYSVSREKKESFPLTVTSAQKNPTAFYLCASNGERGNTGELFFGEGSRLTVL.

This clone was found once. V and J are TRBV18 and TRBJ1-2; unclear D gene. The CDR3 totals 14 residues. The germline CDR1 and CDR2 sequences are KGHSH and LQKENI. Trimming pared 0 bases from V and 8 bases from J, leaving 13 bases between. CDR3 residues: CASSPPEPSRGYTF. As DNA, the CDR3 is TGTGCCAGCTCACCACCGGAGCCGTCTAGGGGCTACACCTTC.

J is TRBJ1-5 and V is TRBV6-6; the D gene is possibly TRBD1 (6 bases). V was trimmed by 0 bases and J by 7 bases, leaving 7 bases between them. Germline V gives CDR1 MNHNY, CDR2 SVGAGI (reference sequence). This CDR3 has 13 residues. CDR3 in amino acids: CASSYSTGQPQHF. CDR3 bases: TGTGCCAGCAGTTACTCGACAGGACAGCCCCAGCATTTT.

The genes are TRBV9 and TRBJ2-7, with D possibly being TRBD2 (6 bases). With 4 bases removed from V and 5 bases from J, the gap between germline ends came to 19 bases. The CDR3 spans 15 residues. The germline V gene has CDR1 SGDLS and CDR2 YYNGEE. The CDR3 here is CASSISGGKGDEQYF. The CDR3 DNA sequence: TGTGCCAGCAGCATCAGTGGGGGGAAGGGCGACGAGCAGTACTTC.

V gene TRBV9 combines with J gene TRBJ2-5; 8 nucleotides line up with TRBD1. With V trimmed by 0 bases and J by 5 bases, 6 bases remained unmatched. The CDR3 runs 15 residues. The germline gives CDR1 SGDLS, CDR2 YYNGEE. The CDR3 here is CASSVGAGGRETQYF. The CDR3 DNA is TGTGCCAGCAGCGTAGGGGCAGGGGGCAGGGAGACCCAGTACTTC.

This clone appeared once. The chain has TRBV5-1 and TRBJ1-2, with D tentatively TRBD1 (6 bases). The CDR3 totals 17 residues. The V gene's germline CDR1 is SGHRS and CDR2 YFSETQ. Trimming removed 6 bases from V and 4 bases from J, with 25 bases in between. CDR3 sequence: CASTTSPPAGVTYGYTF. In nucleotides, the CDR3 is TGCGCCAGCACTACAAGCCCCCCAGCAGGGGTTACCTATGGCTACACCTTC. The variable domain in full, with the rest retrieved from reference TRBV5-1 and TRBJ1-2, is KAGVTQTPRYLIKTRGQQVTLSCSPISGHRSVSWYQQTPGQGLQFLFEYFSETQRNKGNFPGRFSGRQFSNSRSEMNVSTLELGDSALYLCASTTSPPAGVTYGYTFGSGTRLTVV.

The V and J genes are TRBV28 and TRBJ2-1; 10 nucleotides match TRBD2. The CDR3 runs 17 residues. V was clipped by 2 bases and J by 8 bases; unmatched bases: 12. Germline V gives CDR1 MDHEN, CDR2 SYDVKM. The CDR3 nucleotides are TGTGCCAGCAGTTTAATTCCACTAGCGGGGTCGGGGGATGAGCAGTTCTTC. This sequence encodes CASSLIPLAGSGDEQFF. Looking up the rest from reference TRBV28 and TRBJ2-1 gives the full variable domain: DVKVTQSSRYLVKRTGEKVFLECVQDMDHENMFWYRQDPGLGLRLIYFSYDVKMKEKGDIPEGYSVSREKKERFSLILESASTNQTSMYLCASSLIPLAGSGDEQFFGPGTRLTVL.

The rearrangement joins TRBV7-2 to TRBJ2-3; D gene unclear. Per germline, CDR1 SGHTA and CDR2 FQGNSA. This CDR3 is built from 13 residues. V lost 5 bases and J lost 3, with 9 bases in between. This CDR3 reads CASSVYITDTQYF. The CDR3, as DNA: TGTGCCAGCAGCGTTTACATAACAGATACGCAGTATTTT.

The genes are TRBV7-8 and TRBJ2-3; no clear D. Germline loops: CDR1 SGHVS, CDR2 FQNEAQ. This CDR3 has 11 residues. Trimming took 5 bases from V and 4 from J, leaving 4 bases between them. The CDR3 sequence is CASSRADTQYF. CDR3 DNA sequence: TGTGCCAGCAGCCGGGCAGATACGCAGTATTTT.

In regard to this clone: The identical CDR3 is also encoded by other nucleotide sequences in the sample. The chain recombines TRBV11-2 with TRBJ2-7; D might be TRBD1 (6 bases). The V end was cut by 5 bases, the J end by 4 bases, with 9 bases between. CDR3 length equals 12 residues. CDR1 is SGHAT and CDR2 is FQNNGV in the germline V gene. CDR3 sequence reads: CASSLQGYEQYF. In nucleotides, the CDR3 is TGTGCCAGCAGCCTACAGGGTTACGAGCAGTACTTC.

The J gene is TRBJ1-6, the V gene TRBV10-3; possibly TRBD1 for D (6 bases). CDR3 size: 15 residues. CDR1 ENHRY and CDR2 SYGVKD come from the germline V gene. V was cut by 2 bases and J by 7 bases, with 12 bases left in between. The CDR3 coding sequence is TGTGCCATCAGTGAGGAGCAGGGGACGAATTCACCCCTCCACTTT. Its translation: CAISEEQGTNSPLHF.

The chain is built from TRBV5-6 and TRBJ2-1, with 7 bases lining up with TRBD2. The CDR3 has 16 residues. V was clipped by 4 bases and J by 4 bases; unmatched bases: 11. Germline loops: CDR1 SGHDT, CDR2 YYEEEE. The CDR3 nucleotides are TGTGCCAGCAGCCCTGCGGGGCTAGCGGATTACAATGAGCAGTTCTTC. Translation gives CASSPAGLADYNEQFF.

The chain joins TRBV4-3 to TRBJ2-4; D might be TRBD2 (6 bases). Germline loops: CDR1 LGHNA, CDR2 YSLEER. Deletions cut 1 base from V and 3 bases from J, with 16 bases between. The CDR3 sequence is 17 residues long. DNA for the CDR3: TGCGCCAGCAGCCAAGGATCAGGGAGTAGCGGCAAAAACATTCAGTACTTC. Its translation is CASSQGSGSSGKNIQYF.

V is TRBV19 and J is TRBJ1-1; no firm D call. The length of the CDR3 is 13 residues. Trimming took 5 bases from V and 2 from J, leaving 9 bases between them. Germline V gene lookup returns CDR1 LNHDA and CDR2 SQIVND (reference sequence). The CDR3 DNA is TGTGCCAGTAGTCAGACAAAAAACACTGAAGCTTTCTTT. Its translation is CASSQTKNTEAFF. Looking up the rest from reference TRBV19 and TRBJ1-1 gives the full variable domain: DGGITQSPKYLFRKEGQNVTLSCEQNLNHDAMYWYRQDPGQGLRLIYYSQIVNDFQKGDIAEGYSVSREKKESFPLTVTSAQKNPTAFYLCASSQTKNTEAFFGQGTRLTVV.

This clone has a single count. The DNA of the CDR3 is TGTGCCAGCAGCTTATTCGGGGACTATGGCTACACCTTC. It yields the protein CASSLFGDYGYTF. V is TRBV7-2 and J is TRBJ1-2; D is undetermined. Germline V gene lookup returns CDR1 SGHTA and CDR2 FQGNSA. CDR3 length equals 13 residues. Trimming left V 2 bases short and J 3 bases short, with 7 bases between.

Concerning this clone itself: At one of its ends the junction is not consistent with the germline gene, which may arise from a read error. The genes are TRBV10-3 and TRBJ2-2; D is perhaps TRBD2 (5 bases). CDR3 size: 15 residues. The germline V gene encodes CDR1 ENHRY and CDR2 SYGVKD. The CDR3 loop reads CTISAGQWSTGELFF. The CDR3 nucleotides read TGTACCATCAGTGCGGGTCAGTGGAGCACCGGGGAGCTGTTTTTT.

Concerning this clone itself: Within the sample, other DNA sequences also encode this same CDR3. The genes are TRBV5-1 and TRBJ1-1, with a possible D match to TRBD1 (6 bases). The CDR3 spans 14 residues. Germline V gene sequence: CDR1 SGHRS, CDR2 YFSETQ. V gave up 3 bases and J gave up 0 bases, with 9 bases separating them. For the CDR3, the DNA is TGCGCCAGCAGCTCGGGACAAGTGAACACTGAAGCTTTCTTT. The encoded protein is CASSSGQVNTEAFF.

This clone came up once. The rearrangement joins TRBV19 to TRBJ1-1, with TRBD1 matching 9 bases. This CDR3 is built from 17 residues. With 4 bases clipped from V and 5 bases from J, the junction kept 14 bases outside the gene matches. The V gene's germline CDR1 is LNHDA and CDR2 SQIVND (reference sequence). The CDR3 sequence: CASSTDTGGSRRTEAFF. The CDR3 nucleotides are TGTGCCAGTAGTACGGACACAGGGGGCAGTCGTAGGACTGAAGCTTTCTTT.